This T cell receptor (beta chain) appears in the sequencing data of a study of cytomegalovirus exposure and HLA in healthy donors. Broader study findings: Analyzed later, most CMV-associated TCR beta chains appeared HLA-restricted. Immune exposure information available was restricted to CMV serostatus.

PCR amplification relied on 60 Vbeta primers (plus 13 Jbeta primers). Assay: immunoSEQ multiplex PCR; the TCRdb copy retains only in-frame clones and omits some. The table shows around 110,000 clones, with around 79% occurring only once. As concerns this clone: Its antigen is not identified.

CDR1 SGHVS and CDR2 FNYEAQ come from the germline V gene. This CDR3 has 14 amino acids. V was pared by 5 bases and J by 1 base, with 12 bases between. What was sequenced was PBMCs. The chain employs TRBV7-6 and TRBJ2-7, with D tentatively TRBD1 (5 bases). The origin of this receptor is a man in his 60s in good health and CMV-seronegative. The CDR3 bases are TGTGCCAGCAGCGCTACCGACAGTTCCTACGAGCAGTACTTC. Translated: CASSATDSSYEQYF. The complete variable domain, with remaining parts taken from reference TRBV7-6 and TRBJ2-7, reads GAGVSQSPRYKVTKRGQDVALRCDPISGHVSLYWYRQALGQGPEFLTYFNYEAQQDKSGLPNDRFSAERPEGSISTLTIQRTEQRDSAMYRCASSATDSSYEQYFGPGTRLTVT.